This T cell receptor beta chain was recovered during a study of blood T cell repertoires in COVID-19. Sequenced by immunoSEQ multiplex PCR; TCRdb stores in-frame clones only, minus some. Altogether 85,000 to 120,000 clones are present, about 91% being singletons, with the ten largest covering around 4.4%. Sequencing was carried out using peripheral blood. The source of this sequence is a man aged 18 to 29 with acute or convalescent COVID-19.

The CDR3 DNA sequence: TGTGCCAGCAGCTTAGGTAGGACAGGTTACAATGAGCAGTTCTTC. Protein product: CASSLGRTGYNEQFF. This chain links TRBV11-3 with TRBJ2-1; 7 bases map to TRBD1. The germline CDR1 and CDR2 sequences are SGHNT and YENEEA. The CDR3 is 15 amino acids. The V segment lost 1 base and the J segment 4 bases; nucleotides outside the gene matches: 4.